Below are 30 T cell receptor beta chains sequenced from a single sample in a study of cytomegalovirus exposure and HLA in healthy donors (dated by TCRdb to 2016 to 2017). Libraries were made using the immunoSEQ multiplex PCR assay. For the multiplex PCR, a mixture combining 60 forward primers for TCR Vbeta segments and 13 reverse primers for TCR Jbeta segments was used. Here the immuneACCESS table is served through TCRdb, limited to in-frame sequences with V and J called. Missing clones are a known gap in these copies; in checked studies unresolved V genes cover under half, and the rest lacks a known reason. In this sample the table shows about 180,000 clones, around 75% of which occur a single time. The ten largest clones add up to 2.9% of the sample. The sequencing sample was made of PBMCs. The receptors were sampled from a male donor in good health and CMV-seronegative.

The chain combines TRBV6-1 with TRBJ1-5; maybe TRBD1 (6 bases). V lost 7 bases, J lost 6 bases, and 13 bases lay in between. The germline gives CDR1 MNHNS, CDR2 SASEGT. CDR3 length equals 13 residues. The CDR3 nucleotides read TGTGCCAGCACATCGGACAGATCTCAGCCCCAGCATTTT. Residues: CASTSDRSQPQHF.

CDR3 DNA sequence: TGCAGCGTTGAGGGGGGACAGCTACAAGAGACCCAGTACTTC. It yields the protein CSVEGGQLQETQYF. V usage is TRBV29-1 and J usage is TRBJ2-5; tentatively, D is TRBD1 (7 bases). V lost 3 bases to trimming and J lost 2 bases, with 13 bases between them. The CDR3 contains 14 residues. From germline, CDR1 is SQVTM and CDR2 ANQGSEA.

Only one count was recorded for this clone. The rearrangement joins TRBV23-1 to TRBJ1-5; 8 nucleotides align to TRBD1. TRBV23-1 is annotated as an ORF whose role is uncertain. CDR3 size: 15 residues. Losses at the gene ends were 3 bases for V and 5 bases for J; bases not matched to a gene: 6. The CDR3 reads CASSQRGQDHQPQHF. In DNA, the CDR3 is TGCGCCAGCAGTCAGAGGGGACAGGACCATCAGCCCCAGCATTTT.

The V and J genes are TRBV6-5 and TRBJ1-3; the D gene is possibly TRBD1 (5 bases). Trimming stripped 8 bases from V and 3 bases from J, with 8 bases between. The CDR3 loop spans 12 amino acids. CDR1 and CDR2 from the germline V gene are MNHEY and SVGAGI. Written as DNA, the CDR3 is TGTGCCAGCGGGGGGATTGGAAACACCATATATTTT. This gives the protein CASGGIGNTIYF.

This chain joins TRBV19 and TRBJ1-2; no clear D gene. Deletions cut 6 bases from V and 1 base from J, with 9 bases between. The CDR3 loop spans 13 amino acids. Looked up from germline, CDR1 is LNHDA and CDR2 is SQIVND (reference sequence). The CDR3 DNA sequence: TGTGCCAGTAGCGCGACGGGTAACTATGGCTACACCTTC. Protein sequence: CASSATGNYGYTF.

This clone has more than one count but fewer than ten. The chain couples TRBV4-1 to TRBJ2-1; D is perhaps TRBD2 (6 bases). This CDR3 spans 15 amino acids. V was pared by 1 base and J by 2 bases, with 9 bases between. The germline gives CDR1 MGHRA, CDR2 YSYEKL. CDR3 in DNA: TGCGCCAGCAGCCAAGGACTAGTTCCCTACAATGAGCAGTTCTTC. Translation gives CASSQGLVPYNEQFF.

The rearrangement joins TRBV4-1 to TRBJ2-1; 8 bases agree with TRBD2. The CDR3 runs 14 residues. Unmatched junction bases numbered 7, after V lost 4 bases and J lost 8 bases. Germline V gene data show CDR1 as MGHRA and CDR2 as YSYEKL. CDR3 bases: TGCGCCAGCAGCCCCCGAAGCGGGAGCGATGAGCAGTTCTTC. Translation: CASSPRSGSDEQFF.

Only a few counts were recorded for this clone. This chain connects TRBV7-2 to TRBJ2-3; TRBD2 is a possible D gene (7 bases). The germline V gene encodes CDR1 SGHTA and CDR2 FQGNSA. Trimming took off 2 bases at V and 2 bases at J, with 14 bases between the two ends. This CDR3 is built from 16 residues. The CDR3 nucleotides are TGTGCCAGCAGCTTACAAGGGGGAGGGACCACAGATACGCAGTATTTT. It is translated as CASSLQGGGTTDTQYF.

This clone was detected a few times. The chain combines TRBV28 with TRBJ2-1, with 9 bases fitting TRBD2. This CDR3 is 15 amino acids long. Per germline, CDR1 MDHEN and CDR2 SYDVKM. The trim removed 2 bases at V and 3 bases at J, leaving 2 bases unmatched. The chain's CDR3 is CASSLAGGDYNEQFF. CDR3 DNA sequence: TGTGCCAGCAGTTTAGCGGGAGGGGACTACAATGAGCAGTTCTTC.

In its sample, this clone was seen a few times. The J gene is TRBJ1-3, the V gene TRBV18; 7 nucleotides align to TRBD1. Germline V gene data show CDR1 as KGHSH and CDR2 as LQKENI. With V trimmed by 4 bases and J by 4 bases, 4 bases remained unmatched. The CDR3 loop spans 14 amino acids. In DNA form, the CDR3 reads TGTGCCAGCTCACGGGACAGTGCCGGAAACACCATATATTTT. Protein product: CASSRDSAGNTIYF.

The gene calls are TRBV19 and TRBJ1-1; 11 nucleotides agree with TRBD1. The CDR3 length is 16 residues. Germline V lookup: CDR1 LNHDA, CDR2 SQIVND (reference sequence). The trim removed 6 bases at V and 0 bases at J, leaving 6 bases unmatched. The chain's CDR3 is CASRDRGRRLNTEAFF. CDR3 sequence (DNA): TGTGCCAGTAGGGACAGGGGGCGGAGGTTGAACACTGAAGCTTTCTTT.

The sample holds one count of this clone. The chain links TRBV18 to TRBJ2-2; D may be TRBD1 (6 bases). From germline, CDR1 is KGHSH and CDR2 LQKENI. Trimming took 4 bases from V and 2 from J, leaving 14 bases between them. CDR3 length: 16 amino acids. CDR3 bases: TGTGCCAGCTCACGCGACAGGACCCCTAACACCGGGGAGCTGTTTTTT. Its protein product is CASSRDRTPNTGELFF.

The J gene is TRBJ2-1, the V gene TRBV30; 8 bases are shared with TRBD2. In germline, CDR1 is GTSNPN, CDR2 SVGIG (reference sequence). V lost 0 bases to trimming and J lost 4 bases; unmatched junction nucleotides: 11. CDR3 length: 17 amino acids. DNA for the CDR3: TGTGCCTGGAGTGTACGACTCGCGGGACTAGGTTACAATGAGCAGTTCTTC. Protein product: CAWSVRLAGLGYNEQFF.

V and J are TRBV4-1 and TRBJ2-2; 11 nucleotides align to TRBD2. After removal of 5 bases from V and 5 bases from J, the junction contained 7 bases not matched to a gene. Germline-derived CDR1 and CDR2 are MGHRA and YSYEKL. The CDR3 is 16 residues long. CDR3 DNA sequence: TGCGCCAGCAGCGGCGGGGCTAGCGGGAGGACCGGGGAGCTGTTTTTT. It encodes CASSGGASGRTGELFF.

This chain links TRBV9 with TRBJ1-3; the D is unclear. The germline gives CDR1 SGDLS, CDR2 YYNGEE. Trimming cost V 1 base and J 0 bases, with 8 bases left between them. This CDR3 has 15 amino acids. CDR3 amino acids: CASSVRGSSGNTIYF. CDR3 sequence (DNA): TGTGCCAGCAGCGTACGGGGTTCCTCTGGAAACACCATATATTTT.

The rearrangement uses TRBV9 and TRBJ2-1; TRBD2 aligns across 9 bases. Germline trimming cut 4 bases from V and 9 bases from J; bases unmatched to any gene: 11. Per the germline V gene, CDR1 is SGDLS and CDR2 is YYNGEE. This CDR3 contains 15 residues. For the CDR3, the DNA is TGTGCCAGCAGCTTAGAGGATAGCGGGAGAGGTGAGCAGTTCTTC. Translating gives CASSLEDSGRGEQFF. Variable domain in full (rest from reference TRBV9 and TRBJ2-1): DSGVTQTPKHLITATGQRVTLRCSPRSGDLSVYWYQQSLDQGLQFLIQYYNGEERAKGNILERFSAQQFPDLHSELNLSSLELGDSALYFCASSLEDSGRGEQFFGPGTRLTVL.

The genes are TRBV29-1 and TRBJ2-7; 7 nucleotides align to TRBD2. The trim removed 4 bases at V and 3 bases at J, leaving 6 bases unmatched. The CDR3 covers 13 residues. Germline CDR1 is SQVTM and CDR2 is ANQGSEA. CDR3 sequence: CSVAAGEGYEQYF. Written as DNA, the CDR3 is TGCAGCGTTGCGGCGGGAGAGGGCTACGAGCAGTACTTC.

The CDR3 DNA is TGTGCCAGCAGTCGGGGGATTGGAAACACTGAAGCTTTCTTT. Residues: CASSRGIGNTEAFF. This chain joins TRBV5-6 and TRBJ1-1; a weak D match, TRBD1 (5 bases). Germline V gene sequence: CDR1 SGHDT, CDR2 YYEEEE. V gave up 5 bases and J gave up 2 bases, with 13 bases separating them. This CDR3 has 14 amino acids.

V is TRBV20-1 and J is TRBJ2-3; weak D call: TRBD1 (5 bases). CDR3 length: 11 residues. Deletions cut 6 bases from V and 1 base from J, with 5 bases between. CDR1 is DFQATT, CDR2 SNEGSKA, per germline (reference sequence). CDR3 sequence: CSAGRTDTQYF. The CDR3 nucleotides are TGCAGTGCGGGGCGCACAGATACGCAGTATTTT.

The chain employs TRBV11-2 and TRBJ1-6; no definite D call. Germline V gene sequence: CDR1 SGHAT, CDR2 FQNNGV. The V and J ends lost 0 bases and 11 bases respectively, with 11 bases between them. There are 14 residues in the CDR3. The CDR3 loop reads CASSLEADQAPLHF. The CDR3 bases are TGTGCCAGCAGCTTAGAAGCGGACCAGGCACCCCTCCACTTT.

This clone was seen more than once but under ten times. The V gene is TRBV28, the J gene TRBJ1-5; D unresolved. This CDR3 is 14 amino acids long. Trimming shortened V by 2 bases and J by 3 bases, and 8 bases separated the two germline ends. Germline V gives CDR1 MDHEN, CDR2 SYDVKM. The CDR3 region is CASSLVRINQPQHF. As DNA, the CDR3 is TGTGCCAGCAGTTTAGTCAGGATCAATCAGCCCCAGCATTTT.

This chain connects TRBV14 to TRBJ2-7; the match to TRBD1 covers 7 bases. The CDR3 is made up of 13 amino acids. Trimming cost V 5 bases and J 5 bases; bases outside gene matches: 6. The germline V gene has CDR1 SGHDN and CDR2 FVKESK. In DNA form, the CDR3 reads TGTGCCAGCAGCGGGGACAGATTTGACGAGCAGTACTTC. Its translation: CASSGDRFDEQYF.

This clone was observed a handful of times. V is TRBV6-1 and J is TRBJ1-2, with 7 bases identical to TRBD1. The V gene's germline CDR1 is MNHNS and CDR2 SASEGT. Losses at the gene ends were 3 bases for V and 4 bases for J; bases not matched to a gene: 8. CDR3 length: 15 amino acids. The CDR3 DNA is TGTGCCAGCAGTGACGGGACAGCCGTTACCTATGGCTACACCTTC. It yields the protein CASSDGTAVTYGYTF.

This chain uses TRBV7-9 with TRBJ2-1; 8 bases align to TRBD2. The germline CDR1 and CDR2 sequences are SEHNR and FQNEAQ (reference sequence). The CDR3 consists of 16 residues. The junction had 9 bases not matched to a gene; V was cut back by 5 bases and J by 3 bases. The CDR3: CASSKTSGGIYNEQFF. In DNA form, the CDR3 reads TGTGCCAGCAGCAAGACGAGCGGGGGTATCTACAATGAGCAGTTCTTC.

Written as DNA, the CDR3 is TGTGCCTGGAGTGTATTACAGGTGGATGGCCCCCAGCATTTT. Its protein is CAWSVLQVDGPQHF. This chain links TRBV30 with TRBJ1-5; tentative D call: TRBD1 (5 bases). The CDR3 is 14 amino acids. Trimming took 0 bases from V and 10 from J, leaving 16 bases between them. Per the germline V gene, CDR1 is GTSNPN and CDR2 is SVGIG (reference sequence).

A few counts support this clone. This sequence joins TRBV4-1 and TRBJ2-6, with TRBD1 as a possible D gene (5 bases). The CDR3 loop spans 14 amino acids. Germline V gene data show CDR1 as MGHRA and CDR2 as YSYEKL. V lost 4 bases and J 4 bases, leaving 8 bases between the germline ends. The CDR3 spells CASSPGSGANVLTF. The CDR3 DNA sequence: TGCGCCAGCAGCCCAGGGTCGGGGGCCAACGTCCTGACTTTC.

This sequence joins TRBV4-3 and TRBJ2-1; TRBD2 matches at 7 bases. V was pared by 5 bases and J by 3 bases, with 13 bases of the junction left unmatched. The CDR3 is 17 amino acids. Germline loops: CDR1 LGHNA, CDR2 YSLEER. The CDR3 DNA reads TGCGCCAGCAGCGAAAGTCGTGAGCGGGATAACTACAATGAGCAGTTCTTC. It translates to CASSESRERDNYNEQFF.

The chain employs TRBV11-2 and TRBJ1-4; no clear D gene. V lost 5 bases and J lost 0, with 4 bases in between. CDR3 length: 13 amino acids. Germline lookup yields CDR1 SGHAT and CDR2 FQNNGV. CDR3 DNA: TGTGCCAGCAGCCCATCAACTAATGAAAAACTGTTTTTT. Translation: CASSPSTNEKLFF.

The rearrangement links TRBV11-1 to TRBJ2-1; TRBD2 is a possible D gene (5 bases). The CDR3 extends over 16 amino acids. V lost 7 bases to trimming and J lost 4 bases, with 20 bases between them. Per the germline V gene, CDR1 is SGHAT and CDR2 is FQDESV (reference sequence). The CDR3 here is CASNNPAAGLYNEQFF. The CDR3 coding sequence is TGTGCCAGCAACAATCCGGCGGCGGGTCTGTACAATGAGCAGTTCTTC.

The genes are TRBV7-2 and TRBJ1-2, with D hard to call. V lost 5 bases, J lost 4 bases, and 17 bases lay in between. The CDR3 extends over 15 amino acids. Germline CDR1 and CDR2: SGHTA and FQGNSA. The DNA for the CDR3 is TGTGCCAGCAGCCTAGACTTCGACCGAGGCTATGGCTACACCTTC. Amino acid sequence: CASSLDFDRGYGYTF.